A single sample is the source of the 8 T cell receptor beta chains below, sequenced in a study of CD8+ T cells in alopecia areata. Treatment denoted: oral pan-JAK inhibitor, 5-10 mg twice daily. Extracted RNA was reverse transcribed, and the resulting cDNA served as sequencing template. Some clones are missing from TCRdb's copy, which holds only in-frame ones; the method was immunoSEQ multiplex PCR. The table lists 150,000 to 200,000 clones, approximately 57% of them singletons, with over 0.9% in the top ten. The material sequenced was CD4+ T cells sorted from blood, taken at week 24, from a patient treated with tofacitinib. The origin of the receptors is a human donor with alopecia areata.

The V call is TRBV30, the J call TRBJ1-1; the D is unclear. The CDR3 has 12 amino acids. Germline CDR1 is GTSNPN and CDR2 is SVGIG (reference sequence). V was pared by 3 bases and J by 1 base, with 6 bases between. The CDR3 is CAWRSANTEAFF. Here the CDR3 DNA reads TGTGCCTGGAGATCAGCGAACACTGAAGCTTTCTTT.

A few counts support this clone. The chain uses TRBV2 and TRBJ2-7; D gene uncertain. From germline, CDR1 is SNHLY and CDR2 FYNNEI. The V end was cut by 7 bases, the J end by 2 bases, with 9 bases between. This CDR3 is 12 amino acids long. The CDR3 coding sequence is TGTGCCAGCAATCGCCCTGCCTACGAGCAGTACTTC. Protein sequence: CASNRPAYEQYF.

In this sample, this clone turned up a few times. The chain recombines TRBV5-1 with TRBJ1-6; D not resolved. Per the germline V gene, CDR1 is SGHRS and CDR2 is YFSETQ. Deletions cut 4 bases from V and 9 bases from J, with 11 bases between. The CDR3 is 13 residues long. The CDR3 here is CASSQAVSSPLHF. For the CDR3, the DNA is TGCGCCAGCAGCCAGGCAGTTTCTTCACCCCTCCACTTT. Based on the CDR3 plus reference TRBV5-1 and TRBJ1-6, the full variable domain is KAGVTQTPRYLIKTRGQQVTLSCSPISGHRSVSWYQQTPGQGLQFLFEYFSETQRNKGNFPGRFSGRQFSNSRSEMNVSTLELGDSALYLCASSQAVSSPLHFGNGTRLTVT.

The V call is TRBV29-1, the J call TRBJ2-7, with a possible D match to TRBD1 (5 bases). V was trimmed by 3 bases and J by 1 base, leaving 10 bases between them. This CDR3 has 13 residues. Germline V gives CDR1 SQVTM, CDR2 ANQGSEA. CDR3 residues: CSVDRANSYEQYF. CDR3 nucleotide sequence: TGCAGCGTTGACAGGGCCAATTCCTACGAGCAGTACTTC.

The rearrangement links TRBV7-2 to TRBJ2-3; 7 nucleotides align to TRBD1. With 5 bases clipped from V and 4 bases from J, the junction kept 9 bases outside the gene matches. Germline lookup yields CDR1 SGHTA and CDR2 FQGNSA. The CDR3 has 15 residues. CDR3 region: CASSPEVQGSDTQYF. In nucleotides, the CDR3 is TGTGCCAGCAGCCCAGAGGTACAGGGGTCAGATACGCAGTATTTT. Full variable domain (rest looked up from reference TRBV7-2 and TRBJ2-3): GAGVSQSPSNKVTEKGKDVELRCDPISGHTALYWYRQSLGQGLEFLIYFQGNSAPDKSGLPSDRFSAERTGGSVSTLTIQRTQQEDSAVYLCASSPEVQGSDTQYFGPGTRLTVL.

V and J are TRBV12-5 and TRBJ2-5; 8 nucleotides line up with TRBD2. The junction had 10 bases not matched to a gene; V was cut back by 6 bases and J by 1 base. Germline V gene sequence: CDR1 LGHNT, CDR2 FRNRAP. This CDR3 contains 16 residues. The CDR3 nucleotides read TGTGCTAGTGGCCTGAGTTTTAGCGGGGCCCAAGAGACCCAGTACTTC. This codes for CASGLSFSGAQETQYF.

This clone was counted between two and nine times. The DNA for the CDR3 is TGTGCCAGCAGCTCCCCCATGGGGCAGGGCCCCCCCTCTGGGGCCAACGTCCTGACTTTC. Protein sequence: CASSSPMGQGPPSGANVLTF. V usage is TRBV5-4 and J usage is TRBJ2-6; tentative D call: TRBD1 (5 bases). There are 20 residues in the CDR3. Between the trimmed V and J ends, which lost 3 bases and 0 bases, there was a span of 22 bases. Germline V gives CDR1 SGHNT, CDR2 YYREEE (reference sequence).

This clone was observed a few times. This sequence joins TRBV14 and TRBJ1-2; 11 nucleotides align to TRBD1. The J segment lost 8 bases and the V segment lost 6 bases, leaving 14 bases of the junction unmatched. Per the germline V gene, CDR1 is SGHDN and CDR2 is FVKESK. The CDR3 extends over 16 amino acids. CDR3 sequence reads: CASSPNRDRGYWGYTF. CDR3 nucleotides: TGTGCCAGCAGTCCCAACCGGGACAGGGGGTATTGGGGCTACACCTTC. Supplemented by reference TRBV14 and TRBJ1-2, the full variable domain reads EAGVTQFPSHSVIEKGQTVTLRCDPISGHDNLYWYRRVMGKEIKFLLHFVKESKQDESGMPNNRFLAERTGGTYSTLKVQPAELEDSGVYFCASSPNRDRGYWGYTFGSGTRLTVV.